This TCR beta chain came from a study of control samples from healthy donors and cancer patients. The CDR3 sequence is 16 residues long. Trimming removed 4 bases at V and 4 bases at J, with 14 bases between. CDR1 is MDHEN, CDR2 SYDVKM, per germline. Sequencing was performed with immunoSEQ multiplex PCR; in TCRdb, only in-frame clones are kept and a portion is missing. The data hold some 58,000 clones, with around 87% observed a single time. V is TRBV28 and J is TRBJ2-6; D may correspond to TRBD1 or TRBD2 (5 bases each). The clonotype originates from a woman aged 55-69 years with lung cancer. Sequencing was done on a sample of PBMCs. The CDR3 loop reads CASSSPGRLGANVLTF. The DNA of the CDR3 is TGTGCCAGCAGTTCCCCGGGACGGCTGGGGGCCAACGTCCTGACTTTC.